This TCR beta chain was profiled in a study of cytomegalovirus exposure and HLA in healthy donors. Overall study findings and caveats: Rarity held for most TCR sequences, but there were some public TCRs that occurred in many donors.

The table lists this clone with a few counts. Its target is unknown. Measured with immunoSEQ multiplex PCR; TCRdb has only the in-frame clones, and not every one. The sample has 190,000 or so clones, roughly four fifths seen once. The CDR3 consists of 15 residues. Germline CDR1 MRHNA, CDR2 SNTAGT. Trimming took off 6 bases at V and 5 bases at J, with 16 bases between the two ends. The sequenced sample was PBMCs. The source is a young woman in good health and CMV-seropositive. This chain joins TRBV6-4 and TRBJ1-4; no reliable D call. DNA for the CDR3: TGTGCCAGCAGCTTAGAGGGCAGATTCAATGAAAAACTGTTTTTT. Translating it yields CASSLEGRFNEKLFF.